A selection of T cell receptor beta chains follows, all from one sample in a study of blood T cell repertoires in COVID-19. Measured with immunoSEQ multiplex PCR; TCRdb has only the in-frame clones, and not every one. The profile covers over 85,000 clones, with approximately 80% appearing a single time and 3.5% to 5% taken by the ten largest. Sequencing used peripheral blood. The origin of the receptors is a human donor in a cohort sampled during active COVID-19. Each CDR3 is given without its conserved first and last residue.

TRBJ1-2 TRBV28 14 ASSSTRQGDRYGYT
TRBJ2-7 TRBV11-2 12 ASSFWLAGGEQY
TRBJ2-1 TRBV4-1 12 ASSQGQGVNEQF
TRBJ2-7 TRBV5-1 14 ASSLGHRDSSYEQY
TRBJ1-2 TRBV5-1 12 ASSLGPGDYGYT
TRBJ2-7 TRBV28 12 ASSGATGSYEQY
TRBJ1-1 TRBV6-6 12 ASDQNGQPREAF
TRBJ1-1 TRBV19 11 ASSLVGDTEAF
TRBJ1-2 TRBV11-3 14 ASSNTLTVHHYGYT
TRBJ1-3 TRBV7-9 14 ASSLGQPNSGNTIY
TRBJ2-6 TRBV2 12 ASRTSSGANVLT
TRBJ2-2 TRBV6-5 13 ASRSTYTGTGELF
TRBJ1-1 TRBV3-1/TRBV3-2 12 ASSRGKSNTEAF
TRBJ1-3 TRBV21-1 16 ASSNSACGGAGGNTIY